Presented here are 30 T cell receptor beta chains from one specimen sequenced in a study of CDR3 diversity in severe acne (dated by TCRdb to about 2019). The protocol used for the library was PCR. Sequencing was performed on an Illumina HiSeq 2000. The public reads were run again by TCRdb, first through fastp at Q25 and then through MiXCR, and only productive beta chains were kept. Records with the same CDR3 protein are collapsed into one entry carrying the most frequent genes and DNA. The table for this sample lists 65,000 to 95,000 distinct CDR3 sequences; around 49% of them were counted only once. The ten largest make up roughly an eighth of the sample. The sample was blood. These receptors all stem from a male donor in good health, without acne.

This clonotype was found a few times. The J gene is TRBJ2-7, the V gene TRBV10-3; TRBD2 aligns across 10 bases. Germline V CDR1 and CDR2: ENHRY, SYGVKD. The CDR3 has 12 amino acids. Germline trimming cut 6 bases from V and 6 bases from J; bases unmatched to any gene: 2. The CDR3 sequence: CAIRLAGREQYF. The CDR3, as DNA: TGTGCCATCAGACTAGCGGGACGCGAGCAGTACTTC.

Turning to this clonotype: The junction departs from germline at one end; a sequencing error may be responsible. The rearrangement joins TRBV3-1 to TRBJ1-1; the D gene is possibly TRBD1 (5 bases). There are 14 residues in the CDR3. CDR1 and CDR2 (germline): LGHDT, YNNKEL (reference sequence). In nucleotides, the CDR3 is TGTGCCAGCAGCCAAGATAACAGGAACACTGGAGCTTTCTTT. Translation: CASSQDNRNTGAFF.

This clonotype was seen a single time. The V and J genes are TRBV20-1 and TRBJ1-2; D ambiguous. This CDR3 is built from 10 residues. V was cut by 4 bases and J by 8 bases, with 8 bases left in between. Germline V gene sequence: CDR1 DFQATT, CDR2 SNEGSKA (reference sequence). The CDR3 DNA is TGCAGTGCTATAAAGGGCGGCTACACCTTC. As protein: CSAIKGGYTF.

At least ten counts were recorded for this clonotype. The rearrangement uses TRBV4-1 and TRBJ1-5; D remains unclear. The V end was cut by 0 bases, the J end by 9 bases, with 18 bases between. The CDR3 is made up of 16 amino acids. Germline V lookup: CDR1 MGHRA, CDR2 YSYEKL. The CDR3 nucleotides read TGCGCCAGCAGCCAAGAAACGAGTTGGACCCCCGGGCCCCAGCATTTT. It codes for CASSQETSWTPGPQHF.

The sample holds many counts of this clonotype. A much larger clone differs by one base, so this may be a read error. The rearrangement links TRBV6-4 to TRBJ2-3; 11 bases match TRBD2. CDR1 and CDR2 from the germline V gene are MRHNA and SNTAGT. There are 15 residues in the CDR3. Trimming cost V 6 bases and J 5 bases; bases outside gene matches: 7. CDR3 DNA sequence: TGTGCCAGCAGCGCATTAGCGGGAGGGGGAGATACGCAGTATTTT. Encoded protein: CASSALAGGGDTQYF.

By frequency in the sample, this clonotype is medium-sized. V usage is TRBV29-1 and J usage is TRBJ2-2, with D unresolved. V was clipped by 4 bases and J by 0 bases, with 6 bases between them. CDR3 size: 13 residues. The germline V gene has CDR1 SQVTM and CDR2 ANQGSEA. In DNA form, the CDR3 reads TGCAGCGTTGGGGGAACGAACACCGGGGAGCTGTTTTTT. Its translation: CSVGGTNTGELFF.

CDR3 region: CSASSPTGESYEQYF. In DNA form, the CDR3 reads TGCAGTGCCAGCAGCCCGACAGGGGAATCCTACGAGCAGTACTTC. This chain joins TRBV20-1 and TRBJ2-7; 8 bases fit TRBD1. Germline CDR1 and CDR2: DFQATT and SNEGSKA (reference sequence). The V gene end was trimmed by 6 bases and the J gene end by 1 base; junction bases not matched to a gene: 11. There are 15 residues in the CDR3.

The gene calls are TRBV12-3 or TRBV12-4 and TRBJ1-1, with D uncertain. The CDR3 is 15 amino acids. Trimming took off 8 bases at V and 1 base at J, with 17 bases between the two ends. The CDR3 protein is CASRPRTGANTEAFF. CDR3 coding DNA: TGTGCCAGCCGCCCCCGGACCGGAGCGAACACTGAAGCTTTCTTT.

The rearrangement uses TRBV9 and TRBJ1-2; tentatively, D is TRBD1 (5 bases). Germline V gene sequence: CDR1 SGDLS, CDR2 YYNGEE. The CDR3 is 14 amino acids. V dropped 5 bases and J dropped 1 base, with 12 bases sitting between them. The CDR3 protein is CASRGVASNYGYTF. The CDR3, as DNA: TGTGCCAGCAGGGGGGTGGCCAGTAACTATGGCTACACCTTC.

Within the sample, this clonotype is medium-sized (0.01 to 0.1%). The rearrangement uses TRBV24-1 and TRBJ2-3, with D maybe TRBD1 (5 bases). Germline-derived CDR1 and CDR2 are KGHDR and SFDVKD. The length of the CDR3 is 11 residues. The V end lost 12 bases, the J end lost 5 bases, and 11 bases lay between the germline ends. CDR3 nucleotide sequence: TGTGCCGCCGCAGGGCAAGATACGCAGTATTTT. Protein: CAAAGQDTQYF.

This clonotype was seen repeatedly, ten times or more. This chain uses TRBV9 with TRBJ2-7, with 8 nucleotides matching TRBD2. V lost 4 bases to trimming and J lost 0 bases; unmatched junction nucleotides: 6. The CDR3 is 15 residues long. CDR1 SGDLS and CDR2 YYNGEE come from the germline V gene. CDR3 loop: CASSPRSGGSYEQYF. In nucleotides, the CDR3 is TGTGCCAGCAGCCCCCGCAGCGGGGGCTCCTACGAGCAGTACTTC.

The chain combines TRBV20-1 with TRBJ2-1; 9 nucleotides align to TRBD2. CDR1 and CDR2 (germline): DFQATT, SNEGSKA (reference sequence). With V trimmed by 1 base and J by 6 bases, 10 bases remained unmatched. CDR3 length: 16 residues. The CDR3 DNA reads TGCAGTGCTAGAGCGGCCGGGGGTAGCGGGAGCAATGAGCAGTTCTTC. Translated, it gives CSARAAGGSGSNEQFF.

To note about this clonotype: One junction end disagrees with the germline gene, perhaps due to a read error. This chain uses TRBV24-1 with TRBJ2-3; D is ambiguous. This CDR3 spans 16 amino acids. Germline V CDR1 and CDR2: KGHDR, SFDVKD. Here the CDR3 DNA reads TGTGCCACCGGTGATTTTAGGGTAGAGGCCACATATACGCAGTATTTT. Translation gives CATGDFRVEATYTQYF.

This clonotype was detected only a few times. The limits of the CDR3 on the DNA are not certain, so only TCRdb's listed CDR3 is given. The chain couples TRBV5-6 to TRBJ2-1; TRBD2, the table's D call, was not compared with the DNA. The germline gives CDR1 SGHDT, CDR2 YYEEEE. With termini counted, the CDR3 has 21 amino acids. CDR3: CASSFYICSASSGWSYNEQFF.

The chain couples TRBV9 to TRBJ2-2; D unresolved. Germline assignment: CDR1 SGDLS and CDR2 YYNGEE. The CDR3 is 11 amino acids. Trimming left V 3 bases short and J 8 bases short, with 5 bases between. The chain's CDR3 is CASSGTGELFF. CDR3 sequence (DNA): TGTGCCAGCAGCGGAACAGGGGAGCTGTTTTTT. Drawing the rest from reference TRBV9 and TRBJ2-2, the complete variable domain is DSGVTQTPKHLITATGQRVTLRCSPRSGDLSVYWYQQSLDQGLQFLIQYYNGEERAKGNILERFSAQQFPDLHSELNLSSLELGDSALYFCASSGTGELFFGEGSRLTVL.

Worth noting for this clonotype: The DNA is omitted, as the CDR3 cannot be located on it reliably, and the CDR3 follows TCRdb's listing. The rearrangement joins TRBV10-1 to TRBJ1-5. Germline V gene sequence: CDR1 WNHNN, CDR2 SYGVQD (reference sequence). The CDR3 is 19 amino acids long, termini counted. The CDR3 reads CASSESGEQYFGPDQPQHF.

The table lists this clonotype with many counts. The CDR3 DNA is TGTGCCACCAGTAAAGGGGTTTACTATGGCTACACCTTC. It specifies CATSKGVYYGYTF. This rearrangement joins TRBV24-1 to TRBJ1-2, with D possibly being TRBD1 (5 bases). The CDR3 has 13 amino acids. CDR1 KGHDR and CDR2 SFDVKD come from the germline V gene. Trimming left V 6 bases short and J 3 bases short, with 10 bases between.

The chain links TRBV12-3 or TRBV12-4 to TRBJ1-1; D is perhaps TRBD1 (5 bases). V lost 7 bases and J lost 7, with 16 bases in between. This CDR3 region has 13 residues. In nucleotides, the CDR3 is TGTGCCAGCACCCTGGGGGGTGCGGGTGAAGCTTTCTTT. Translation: CASTLGGAGEAFF.

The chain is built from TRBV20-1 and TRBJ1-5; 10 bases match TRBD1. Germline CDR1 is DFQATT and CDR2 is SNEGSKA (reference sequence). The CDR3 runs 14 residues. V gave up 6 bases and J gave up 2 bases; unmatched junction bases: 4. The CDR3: CSAATGGGNQPQHF. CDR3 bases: TGCAGTGCCGCGACAGGGGGCGGCAATCAGCCCCAGCATTTT.

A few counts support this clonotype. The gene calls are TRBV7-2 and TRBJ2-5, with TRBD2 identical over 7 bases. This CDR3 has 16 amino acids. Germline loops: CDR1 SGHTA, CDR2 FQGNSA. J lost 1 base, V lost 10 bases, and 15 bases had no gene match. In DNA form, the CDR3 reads TGTGCCACCAGTGATAACGGCGGGAGCACCCAAGAGACCCAGTACTTC. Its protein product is CATSDNGGSTQETQYF. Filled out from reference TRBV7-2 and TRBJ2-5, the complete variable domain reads GAGVSQSPSNKVTEKGKDVELRCDPISGHTALYWYRQSLGQGLEFLIYFQGNSAPDKSGLPSDRFSAERTGGSVSTLTIQRTQQEDSAVYLCATSDNGGSTQETQYFGPGTRLLVL.

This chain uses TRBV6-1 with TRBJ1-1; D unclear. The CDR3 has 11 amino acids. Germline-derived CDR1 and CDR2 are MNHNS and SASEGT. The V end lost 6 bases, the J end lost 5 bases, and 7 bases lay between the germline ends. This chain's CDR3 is CASSTRTEAFF. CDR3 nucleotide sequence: TGTGCCAGCAGCACGAGGACTGAAGCTTTCTTT.

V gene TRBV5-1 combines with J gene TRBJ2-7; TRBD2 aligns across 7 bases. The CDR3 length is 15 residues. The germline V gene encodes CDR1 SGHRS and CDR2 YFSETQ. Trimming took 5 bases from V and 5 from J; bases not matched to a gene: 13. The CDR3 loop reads CASRRISRAGDEQYF. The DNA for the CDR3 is TGCGCCAGCAGGAGGATATCCAGGGCGGGGGACGAGCAGTACTTC.

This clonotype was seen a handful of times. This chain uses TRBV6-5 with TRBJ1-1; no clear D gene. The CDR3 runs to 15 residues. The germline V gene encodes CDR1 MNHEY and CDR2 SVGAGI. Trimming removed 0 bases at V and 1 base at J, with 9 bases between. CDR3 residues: CASSYSRLTNTEAFF. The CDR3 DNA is TGTGCCAGCAGTTACTCAAGGCTAACGAACACTGAAGCTTTCTTT.

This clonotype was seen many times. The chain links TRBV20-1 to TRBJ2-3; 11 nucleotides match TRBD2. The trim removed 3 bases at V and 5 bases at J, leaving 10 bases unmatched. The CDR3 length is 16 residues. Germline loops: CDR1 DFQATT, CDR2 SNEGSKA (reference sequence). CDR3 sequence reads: CSARGALAGERDTQYF. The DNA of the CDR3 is TGCAGTGCTAGGGGAGCACTAGCGGGGGAGAGAGATACGCAGTATTTT.

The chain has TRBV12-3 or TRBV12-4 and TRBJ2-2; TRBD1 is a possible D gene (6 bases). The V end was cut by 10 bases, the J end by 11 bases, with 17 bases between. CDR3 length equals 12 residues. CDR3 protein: CATRQETNELFF. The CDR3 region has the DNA TGTGCCACAAGACAGGAAACCAATGAGCTGTTTTTT.

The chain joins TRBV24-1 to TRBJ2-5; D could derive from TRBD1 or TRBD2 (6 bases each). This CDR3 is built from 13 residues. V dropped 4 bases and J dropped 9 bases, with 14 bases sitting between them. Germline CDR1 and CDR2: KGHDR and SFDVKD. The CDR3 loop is CATSDRRGTAQYF. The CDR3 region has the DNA TGTGCCACCAGTGACCGGAGGGGGACGGCCCAGTACTTC.

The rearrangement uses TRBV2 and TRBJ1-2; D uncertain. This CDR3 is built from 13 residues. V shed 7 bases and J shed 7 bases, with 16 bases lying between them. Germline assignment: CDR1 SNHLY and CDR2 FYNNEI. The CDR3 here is CASTPDPVFGYTF. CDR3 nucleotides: TGTGCCAGCACCCCAGACCCCGTCTTTGGCTACACCTTC.

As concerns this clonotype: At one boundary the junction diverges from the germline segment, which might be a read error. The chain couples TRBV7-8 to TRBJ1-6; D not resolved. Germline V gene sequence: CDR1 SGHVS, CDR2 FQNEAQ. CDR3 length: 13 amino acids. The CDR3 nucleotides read TGTACCAGCAGCCCCGATGGTGATTCACCCCTCCACTTT. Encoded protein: CTSSPDGDSPLHF.

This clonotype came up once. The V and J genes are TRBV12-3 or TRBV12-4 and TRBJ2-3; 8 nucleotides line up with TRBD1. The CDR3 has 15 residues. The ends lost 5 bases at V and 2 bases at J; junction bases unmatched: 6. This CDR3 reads CASSRGTGYTDTQYF. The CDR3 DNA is TGTGCCAGCAGTCGAGGGACAGGATACACAGATACGCAGTATTTT.

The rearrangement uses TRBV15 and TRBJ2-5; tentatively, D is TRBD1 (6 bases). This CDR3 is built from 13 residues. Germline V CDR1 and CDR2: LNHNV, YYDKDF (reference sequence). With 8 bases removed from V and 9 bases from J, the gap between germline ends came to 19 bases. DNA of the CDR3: TGTGCCACCCCTAGGGGGAGCAATCAGCCCCAGTACTTC. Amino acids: CATPRGSNQPQYF.